The 13 T cell receptor beta chains in this list originate from one sample, sequenced in a study of CD8+CD57+ T cells in acquired aplastic anemia. Genomic DNA, serving as template, underwent TCR beta VDJ and CDR3 profiling. TCRdb reprocessed the reads via MiXCR and lists one record per CDR3 protein. The sample gives roughly 290,000 distinct CDR3 sequences, approximately 57% of which show up once; 1% to 1.5% is in the top ten. All sequencing subjects had displayed CD8+CD57+ cell expansion on flow cytometry. Sample: sorted CD4+, CD8+, or CD8+CD57+ T cells (not recorded which) from PBMCs. These receptors were collected from a human donor with aplastic anemia.

A remark on this clonotype: A junction boundary mismatches the germline segment, possibly from a read error. The V and J genes are TRBV29-1 and TRBJ1-2; TRBD1 is a possible D gene (5 bases). The germline CDR1 and CDR2 sequences are SQVTM and ANQGSEA. The CDR3 extends over 12 amino acids. The CDR3 DNA follows: TGCAGGGTTGAATGGACATTCACTGGCTACACCTTC. Protein sequence: CRVEWTFTGYTF.

The chain employs TRBV19 and TRBJ1-2; tentative D call: TRBD1 (5 bases). The germline CDR1 and CDR2 sequences are LNHDA and SQIVND (reference sequence). This CDR3 is built from 14 residues. V was shortened by 5 bases and J by 4 bases, with 14 bases between the two germline ends. CDR3 region: CASSAQGMSYGYTF. The CDR3 region has the DNA TGTGCCAGTAGTGCCCAGGGTATGAGCTATGGCTACACCTTC.

To note about this clonotype: Just one base apart from a much larger clone, this may be a read error. The chain employs TRBV29-1 and TRBJ2-5; 7 nucleotides match TRBD1. The length of the CDR3 is 12 residues. The germline V gene encodes CDR1 SQVTM and CDR2 ANQGSEA. The ends lost 2 bases at V and 5 bases at J; junction bases unmatched: 2. CDR3: CSVERGRETQYF. The DNA of the CDR3 is TGCAGCGTTGAAAGGGGGCGGGAGACCCAGTACTTC.

The chain has TRBV15 and TRBJ1-6, with D perhaps TRBD1 (5 bases). V gave up 0 bases and J gave up 10 bases, with 10 bases separating them. Germline CDR1 is LNHNV and CDR2 is YYDKDF (reference sequence). This CDR3 is 14 amino acids long. The chain's CDR3 is CATSRDRGGSPLHF. The CDR3 DNA sequence: TGTGCCACCAGCAGAGACCGGGGGGGATCACCCCTCCACTTT. Looking up the rest from reference TRBV15 and TRBJ1-6 gives the full variable domain: DAMVIQNPRYQVTQFGKPVTLSCSQTLNHNVMYWYQQKSSQAPKLLFHYYDKDFNNEADTPDNFQSRRPNTSFCFLDIRSPGLGDTAMYLCATSRDRGGSPLHFGNGTRLTVT.

V gene TRBV14 combines with J gene TRBJ2-1, with a weak D call TRBD1 (6 bases). The length of the CDR3 is 15 residues. Germline CDR1 reads SGHDN; CDR2 reads FVKESK. V shed 0 bases and J shed 5 bases, with 11 bases lying between them. CDR3 loop: CASSQDGGRHNEQFF. The CDR3 DNA is TGTGCCAGCAGCCAAGATGGGGGCAGACACAATGAGCAGTTCTTC. Based on the CDR3 plus reference TRBV14 and TRBJ2-1, the full variable domain is EAGVTQFPSHSVIEKGQTVTLRCDPISGHDNLYWYRRVMGKEIKFLLHFVKESKQDESGMPNNRFLAERTGGTYSTLKVQPAELEDSGVYFCASSQDGGRHNEQFFGPGTRLTVL.

The V call is TRBV9, the J call TRBJ1-2; D uncertain. V lost 4 bases, J lost 8 bases, and 15 bases lay in between. The CDR3 covers 13 residues. Germline CDR1 reads SGDLS; CDR2 reads YYNGEE. CDR3 sequence reads: CASSLDAGGGYTF. CDR3 sequence (DNA): TGTGCCAGCAGCTTAGACGCGGGTGGGGGCTACACCTTC. The complete variable domain, with remaining parts taken from reference TRBV9 and TRBJ1-2, reads DSGVTQTPKHLITATGQRVTLRCSPRSGDLSVYWYQQSLDQGLQFLIQYYNGEERAKGNILERFSAQQFPDLHSELNLSSLELGDSALYFCASSLDAGGGYTFGSGTRLTVV.

This clonotype was picked up a small number of times. The rearrangement joins TRBV10-2 to TRBJ2-2; a weak D match, TRBD2 (5 bases). The ends were cut back, 4 bases at V and 5 bases at J, with 8 bases in the middle. The CDR3 has 13 residues. The germline V gene has CDR1 WSHSY and CDR2 SAAADI. CDR3 DNA: TGCGCCAGCAGTGGAACTAGTACCGGGGAGCTGTTTTTT. Its translation is CASSGTSTGELFF.

There are a few counts of this clonotype. The gene calls are TRBV10-3 and TRBJ2-5; a weak D match, TRBD2 (6 bases). V lost 5 bases to trimming and J lost 4 bases, with 17 bases between them. The CDR3 covers 15 residues. Germline CDR1 reads ENHRY; CDR2 reads SYGVKD. The chain's CDR3 is CAISPGSLGGETQYF. CDR3 in DNA: TGTGCCATCAGTCCAGGATCTTTGGGGGGAGAGACCCAGTACTTC.

This clonotype appeared many times. The chain couples TRBV9 to TRBJ1-5; D is perhaps TRBD1 (6 bases). Germline V gene sequence: CDR1 SGDLS, CDR2 YYNGEE. The CDR3 is made up of 15 amino acids. V lost 2 bases and J 7 bases, leaving 16 bases between the germline ends. This CDR3 reads CASSVSPDRYQPQHF. The CDR3 coding sequence is TGTGCCAGCAGCGTGAGCCCGGACAGATACCAGCCCCAGCATTTT.

The rearrangement links TRBV7-2 to TRBJ2-3; unclear D gene. With 4 bases removed from V and 4 bases from J, the gap between germline ends came to 6 bases. The CDR3 runs to 12 residues. Germline-derived CDR1 and CDR2 are SGHTA and FQGNSA. In nucleotides, the CDR3 is TGTGCCAGCAGCTCGAGATCAGATACGCAGTATTTT. It specifies CASSSRSDTQYF.

This clonotype was found many times. V and J are TRBV12-5 and TRBJ1-2, with D possibly matching TRBD1 (6 bases). CDR1 is LGHNT and CDR2 is FRNRAP in the germline V gene. CDR3 length: 13 residues. V was cut by 6 bases and J by 2 bases, with 10 bases left in between. The DNA of the CDR3 is TGTGCTAGTGGACAGGGTCGGAACTATGGCTACACCTTC. Amino acid sequence: CASGQGRNYGYTF.

This clonotype appeared once. The chain joins TRBV7-9 to TRBJ2-7, with 7 positions matching TRBD1. V lost 4 bases, J lost 7 bases, and 7 bases stayed unmatched. Germline CDR1 is SEHNR and CDR2 is FQNEAQ (reference sequence). This CDR3 contains 13 residues. The CDR3 DNA is TGTGCCAGCAGCTGGACAGGCCTTCCTGAGCAGTACTTC. Amino acid sequence: CASSWTGLPEQYF.

The gene calls are TRBV7-9 and TRBJ2-7; 7 nucleotides match TRBD1. The CDR3 is 15 amino acids. V dropped 1 base and J dropped 3; count of bases not matched to a gene: 6. CDR1 is SEHNR and CDR2 is FQNEAQ in the germline V gene (reference sequence). CDR3 sequence: CASSLGQGDLYEQYF. CDR3 bases: TGTGCCAGCAGCTTAGGCCAGGGGGACCTCTACGAGCAGTACTTC.